This T cell receptor (beta chain) was observed in a study of graft-versus-host responses after intestinal transplantation. Graft tissue was processed to release intraepithelial and lamina propria lymphocytes. This clone was found once. Profiled with immunoSEQ multiplex PCR; TCRdb holds only in-frame clones, not every one. The sample lists roughly 4,100 clones, 85% occurring once. The sequences come from ileum tissue, collected 650 to 670 days after intestinal transplant. This receptor was taken from a human patient who received an intestinal transplant, so some T cells may come from the graft donor.

The CDR3 reads CASSLPRDSYTGELFF. The CDR3 DNA sequence: TGTGCCAGCAGCCTACCTCGGGACAGCTACACCGGGGAGCTGTTTTTT. V and J are TRBV7-6 and TRBJ2-2; the match to TRBD1 covers 7 bases. The CDR3 totals 16 residues. Germline V gene data show CDR1 as SGHVS and CDR2 as FNYEAQ. V was pared by 5 bases and J by 3 bases, with 9 bases of the junction left unmatched.